The clone carrying this T cell receptor (beta chain) was picked up many times. One entry per CDR3 protein results from TCRdb running MiXCR on the RACE reads. The repertoire holds around 60,000 distinct CDR3 sequences, with around 7% as singletons. The data were taken from a study of human T cells and chemical hapten exposure. Time point reported: pre-sensitization, week 0. Treatment here: therapeutic diphenylcyclopropenone sensitization with weekly scalp DPC. The CDR3 is 12 amino acids. Trimming took off 0 bases at V and 4 bases at J, with 6 bases between the two ends. CDR1 and CDR2 (germline): SQVTM, ANQGSEA.

The J gene is TRBJ1-2, the V gene TRBV29-1, with TRBD1 as a possible D gene (5 bases). The source was whole blood, collected in connection with sensitization to the hapten diphenylcyclopropenone (DPC). The TCR sequence derives from a woman aged 25 to 39 with alopecia areata. Some clones in this sample may be carry-over from other donors' samples. The CDR3 here is CSVEEGRYGYTF. CDR3 nucleotides: TGCAGCGTTGAAGAGGGGCGCTATGGCTACACCTTC.